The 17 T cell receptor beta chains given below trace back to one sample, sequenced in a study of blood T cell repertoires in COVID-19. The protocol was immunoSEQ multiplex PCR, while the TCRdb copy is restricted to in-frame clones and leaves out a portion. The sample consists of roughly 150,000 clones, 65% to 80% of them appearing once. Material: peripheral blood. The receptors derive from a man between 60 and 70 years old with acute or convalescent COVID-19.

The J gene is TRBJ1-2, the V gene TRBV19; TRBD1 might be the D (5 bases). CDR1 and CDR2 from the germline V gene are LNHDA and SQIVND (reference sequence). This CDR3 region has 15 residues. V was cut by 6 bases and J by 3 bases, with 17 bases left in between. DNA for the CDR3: TGTGCCAGTAGCACGTCCATTGCGGGGGACTATGGCTACACCTTC. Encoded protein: CASSTSIAGDYGYTF.

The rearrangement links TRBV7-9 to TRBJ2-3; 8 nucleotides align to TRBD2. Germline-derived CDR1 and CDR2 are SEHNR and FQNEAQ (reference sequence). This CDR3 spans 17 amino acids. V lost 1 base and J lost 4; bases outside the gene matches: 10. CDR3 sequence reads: CASSLGLAGLSPDTQYF. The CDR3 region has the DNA TGTGCCAGCAGCTTAGGGCTAGCGGGCCTATCCCCAGATACGCAGTATTTT.

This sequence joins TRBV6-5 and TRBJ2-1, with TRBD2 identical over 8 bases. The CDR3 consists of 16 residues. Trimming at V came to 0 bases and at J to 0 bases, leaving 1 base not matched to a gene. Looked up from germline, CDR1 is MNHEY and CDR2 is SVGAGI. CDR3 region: CASSYSGTSSYNEQFF. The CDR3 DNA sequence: TGTGCCAGCAGTTACTCCGGGACTAGCTCCTACAATGAGCAGTTCTTC.

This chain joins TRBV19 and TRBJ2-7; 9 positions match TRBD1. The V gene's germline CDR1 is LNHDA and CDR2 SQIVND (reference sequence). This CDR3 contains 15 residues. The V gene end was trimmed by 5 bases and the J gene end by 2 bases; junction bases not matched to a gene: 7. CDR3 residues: CASSRLQGAPYEQYF. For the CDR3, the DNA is TGTGCCAGTAGTCGACTACAGGGGGCCCCCTACGAGCAGTACTTC.

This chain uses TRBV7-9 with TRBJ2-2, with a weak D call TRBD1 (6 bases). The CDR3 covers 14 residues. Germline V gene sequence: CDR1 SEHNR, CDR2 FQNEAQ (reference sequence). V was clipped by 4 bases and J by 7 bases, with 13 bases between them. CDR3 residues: CASSSVGGGGELFF. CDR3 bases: TGTGCCAGCAGCTCCGTTGGGGGCGGCGGGGAGCTGTTTTTT.

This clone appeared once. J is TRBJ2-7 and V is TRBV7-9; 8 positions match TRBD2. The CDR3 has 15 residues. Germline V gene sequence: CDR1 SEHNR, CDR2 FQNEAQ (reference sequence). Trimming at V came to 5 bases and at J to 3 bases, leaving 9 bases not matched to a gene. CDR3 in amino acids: CASSLTMGTSYEQYF. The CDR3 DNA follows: TGTGCCAGCAGCCTAACTATGGGGACTAGCTACGAGCAGTACTTC. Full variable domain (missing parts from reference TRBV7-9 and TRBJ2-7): DTGVSQNPRHKITKRGQNVTFRCDPISEHNRLYWYRQTLGQGPEFLTYFQNEAQLEKSRLLSDRFSAERPKGSFSTLEIQRTEQGDSAMYLCASSLTMGTSYEQYFGPGTRLTVT.

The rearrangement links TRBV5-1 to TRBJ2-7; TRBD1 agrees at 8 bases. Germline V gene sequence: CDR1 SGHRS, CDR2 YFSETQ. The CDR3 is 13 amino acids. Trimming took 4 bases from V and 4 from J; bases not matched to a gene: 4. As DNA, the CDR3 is TGCGCCAGCAGCATGGGACAGGCGTACGAGCAGTACTTC. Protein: CASSMGQAYEQYF.

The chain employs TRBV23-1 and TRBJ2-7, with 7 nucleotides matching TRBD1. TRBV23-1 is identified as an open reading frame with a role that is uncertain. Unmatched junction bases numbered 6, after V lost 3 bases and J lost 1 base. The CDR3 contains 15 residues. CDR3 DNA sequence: TGCGCCAGCAGTCACAACAGGGGAAGATCCTACGAGCAGTACTTC. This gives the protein CASSHNRGRSYEQYF.

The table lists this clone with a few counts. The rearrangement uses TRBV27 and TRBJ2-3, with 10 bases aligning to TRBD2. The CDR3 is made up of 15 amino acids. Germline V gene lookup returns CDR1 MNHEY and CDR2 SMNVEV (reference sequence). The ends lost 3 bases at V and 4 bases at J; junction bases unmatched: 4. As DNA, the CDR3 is TGTGCCAGCAGTTTGCTAGCGGGAGAGGCAGATACGCAGTATTTT. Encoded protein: CASSLLAGEADTQYF.

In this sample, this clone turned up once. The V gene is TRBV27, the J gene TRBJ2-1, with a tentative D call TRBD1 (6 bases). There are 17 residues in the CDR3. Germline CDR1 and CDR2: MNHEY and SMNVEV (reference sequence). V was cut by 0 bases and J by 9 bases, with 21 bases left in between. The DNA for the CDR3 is TGTGCCAGCAGTTTATCGCCCACAGGGTACCCCCCGAGTGAGCAGTTCTTC. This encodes CASSLSPTGYPPSEQFF.

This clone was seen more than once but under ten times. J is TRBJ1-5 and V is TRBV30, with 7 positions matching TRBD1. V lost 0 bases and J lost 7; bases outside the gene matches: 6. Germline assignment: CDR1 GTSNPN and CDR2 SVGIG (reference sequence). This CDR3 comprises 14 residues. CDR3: CAWSVGPGGQPQHF. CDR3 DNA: TGTGCCTGGAGTGTAGGGCCAGGGGGACAGCCCCAGCATTTT.

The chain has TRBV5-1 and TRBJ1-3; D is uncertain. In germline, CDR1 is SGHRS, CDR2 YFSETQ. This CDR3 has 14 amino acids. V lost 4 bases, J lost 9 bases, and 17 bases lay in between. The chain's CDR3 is CASSMETGRGTIYF. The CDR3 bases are TGCGCCAGCAGCATGGAAACCGGGCGGGGCACCATATATTTT.

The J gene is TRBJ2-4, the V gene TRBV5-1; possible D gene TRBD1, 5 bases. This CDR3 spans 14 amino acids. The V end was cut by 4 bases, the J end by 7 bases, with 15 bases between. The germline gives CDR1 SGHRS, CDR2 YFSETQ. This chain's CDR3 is CASSLDSFQNIQYF. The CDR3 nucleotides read TGCGCCAGCAGCCTCGACAGTTTTCAGAACATTCAGTACTTC.

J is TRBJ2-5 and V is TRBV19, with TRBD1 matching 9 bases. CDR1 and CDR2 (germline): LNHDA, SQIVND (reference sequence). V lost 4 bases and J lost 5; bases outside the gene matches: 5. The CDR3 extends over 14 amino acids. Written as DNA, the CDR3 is TGTGCCAGTAGTAAACAGGGGGCGTTGGAGACCCAGTACTTC. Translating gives CASSKQGALETQYF.

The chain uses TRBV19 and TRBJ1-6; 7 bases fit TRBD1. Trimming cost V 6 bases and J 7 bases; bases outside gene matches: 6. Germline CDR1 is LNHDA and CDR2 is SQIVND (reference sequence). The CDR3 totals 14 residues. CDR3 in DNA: TGTGCCAGTAGCTCGGGACAGCTCAATTCACCCCTCCACTTT. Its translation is CASSSGQLNSPLHF.

In DNA, the CDR3 is TGTGCCAGCAGAGACGACAGGGGTCCGGGGGGCACCGGGGAGCTGTTTTTT. Translated: CASRDDRGPGGTGELFF. This chain links TRBV2 with TRBJ2-2; possible D gene TRBD1, 8 bases. Germline CDR1 is SNHLY and CDR2 is FYNNEI. Trimming cost V 6 bases and J 4 bases, with 21 bases left between them. This CDR3 contains 17 residues.

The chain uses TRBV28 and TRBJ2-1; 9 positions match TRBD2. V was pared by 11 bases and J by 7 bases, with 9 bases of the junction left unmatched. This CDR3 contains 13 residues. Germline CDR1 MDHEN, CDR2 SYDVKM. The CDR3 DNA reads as TGTGCCGCCGCCGGGACTAGCCGGAATGAGCAGTTCTTC. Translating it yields CAAAGTSRNEQFF.